Shown below are 16 T cell receptor beta chains from a single sample sequenced in a study of blood T cells in healthy people across ages. Sample-barcoded 5' priming and a J-beta primer mix drove a second PCR of about 6 to 11 cycles. TCRdb reprocessed the 5' RACE reads with MiXCR, giving one entry per CDR3 protein. Altogether around 1,900,000 distinct CDR3 sequences are present, about 39% being singletons, with the ten largest covering 23%. What was sequenced was blood. These receptors were taken from a human donor in good health.

This clonotype showed up just a few times. J is TRBJ1-5 and V is TRBV20-1; tentatively, D is TRBD1 (5 bases). Germline V gene data show CDR1 as DFQATT and CDR2 as SNEGSKA (reference sequence). Trimming removed 1 base at V and 7 bases at J, with 14 bases between. The CDR3 length is 14 residues. Written as DNA, the CDR3 is TGCAGTGCTAGAGTCGGTATTGGGGACCAGCCCCAGCATTTT. Translated, it gives CSARVGIGDQPQHF.

In this sample, this clonotype turned up a few times. This chain joins TRBV6-1 and TRBJ2-3, with D possibly matching TRBD2 (5 bases). Germline V lookup: CDR1 MNHNS, CDR2 SASEGT. The CDR3 length is 13 residues. V was pared by 7 bases and J by 4 bases, with 12 bases between. This CDR3 is CASTSGLPDTQYF. In nucleotides, the CDR3 is TGTGCCAGCACCAGCGGTTTACCAGATACGCAGTATTTT.

The V and J genes are TRBV6-5 and TRBJ2-3; tentative D call: TRBD2 (5 bases). Germline V lookup: CDR1 MNHEY, CDR2 SVGAGI. The V and J ends lost 10 bases and 2 bases respectively, with 13 bases between them. The CDR3 consists of 13 residues. The chain's CDR3 is CATYREDTDTQYF. The CDR3 DNA is TGTGCCACCTACCGGGAAGACACAGATACGCAGTATTTT.

CDR3 protein: CATSRDKNEQYF. CDR3 sequence (DNA): TGTGCCACCAGCAGAGATAAGAACGAGCAGTACTTC. This chain uses TRBV15 with TRBJ2-7, with D unclear. V was clipped by 0 bases and J by 5 bases, with 5 bases between them. CDR3 length equals 12 residues. Looked up from germline, CDR1 is LNHNV and CDR2 is YYDKDF (reference sequence).

In regard to this clonotype: The junction differs from germline at one of its ends, possibly a read error. The rearrangement uses TRBV4-3 and TRBJ1-2, with D perhaps matching TRBD1 (6 bases). Germline V gene sequence: CDR1 LGHNA, CDR2 YSLEER. The CDR3 loop spans 15 amino acids. The CDR3 DNA reads as TGCGCCAGCAGCCAAGAAGTGACAGGTACCTATGGCTACATCTTC. It specifies CASSQEVTGTYGYIF.

The chain has TRBV12-3 or TRBV12-4 and TRBJ1-5; no clear D gene. The CDR3 is made up of 13 amino acids. The V end was cut by 6 bases, the J end by 3 bases, with 9 bases between. The CDR3 is CASSPLFNQPQHF. The CDR3 nucleotides are TGTGCCAGCAGCCCCTTGTTCAATCAGCCCCAGCATTTT.

The chain is built from TRBV28 and TRBJ1-1, with 7 bases matching TRBD1. CDR1 and CDR2 (germline): MDHEN, SYDVKM. The CDR3 is 13 amino acids. The V segment lost 4 bases and the J segment 3 bases; nucleotides outside the gene matches: 2. CDR3 DNA: TGTGCCAGCAGTTGGGGACAGTACACTGAAGCTTTCTTT. It yields the protein CASSWGQYTEAFF.

This chain joins TRBV7-9 and TRBJ1-2; a possible D gene is TRBD1 (5 bases). CDR3 length equals 12 residues. Deletions cut 5 bases from V and 8 bases from J, with 12 bases between. Germline assignment: CDR1 SEHNR and CDR2 FQNEAQ (reference sequence). The CDR3, as DNA: TGTGCCAGCAGCCGAAACAGGAACGGCTACACCTTC. Translating gives CASSRNRNGYTF.

The chain employs TRBV30 and TRBJ2-5; TRBD1 might be the D (6 bases). Per germline, CDR1 GTSNPN and CDR2 SVGIG (reference sequence). V lost 4 bases, J lost 4 bases, and 7 bases lay in between. This CDR3 has 11 amino acids. The DNA of the CDR3 is TGTGCCTGGAAAGGGGGAGAGACCCAGTACTTC. It codes for CAWKGGETQYF.

At least ten counts were recorded for this clonotype. The chain uses TRBV20-1 and TRBJ2-3; D is unresolved. CDR1 is DFQATT, CDR2 SNEGSKA, per germline (reference sequence). V was trimmed by 5 bases and J by 5 bases, leaving 8 bases between them. The CDR3 covers 11 residues. The DNA of the CDR3 is TGCAGTGCTCGGACCGTAGATACGCAGTATTTT. This gives the protein CSARTVDTQYF.

The chain recombines TRBV5-1 with TRBJ2-7; TRBD2 aligns across 9 bases. Losses at the gene ends were 1 base for V and 2 bases for J; bases not matched to a gene: 19. Per the germline V gene, CDR1 is SGHRS and CDR2 is YFSETQ. The CDR3 has 20 residues. The CDR3 protein is CASSLNSPSGATSRTYEQYF. The CDR3 DNA reads TGCGCCAGCAGCTTGAATTCCCCTAGCGGGGCGACATCACGAACCTACGAGCAGTACTTC.

The table lists this clonotype with a few counts. The gene calls are TRBV12-3 or TRBV12-4 and TRBJ2-7, with 11 bases fitting TRBD1. There are 14 residues in the CDR3. Trimming took 3 bases from V and 7 from J; bases not matched to a gene: 5. CDR3 residues: CASSLDRGLLEQYF. CDR3 DNA: TGTGCCAGCAGTTTGGACAGGGGGCTACTGGAGCAGTACTTC.

This clonotype was seen more than once but under ten times. The rearrangement joins TRBV29-1 to TRBJ1-2; weak D call: TRBD1 (5 bases). Per the germline V gene, CDR1 is SQVTM and CDR2 is ANQGSEA. The CDR3 is made up of 14 amino acids. Trimming took off 3 bases at V and 7 bases at J, with 18 bases between the two ends. The CDR3 nucleotides read TGCAGCGTTGAGGATCGAGGGGATGGTGGTGGCTACACCTTC. Encoded protein: CSVEDRGDGGGYTF.

The J gene is TRBJ1-2, the V gene TRBV20-1; 7 positions match TRBD1. Germline V gives CDR1 DFQATT, CDR2 SNEGSKA (reference sequence). With V trimmed by 0 bases and J by 6 bases, 19 bases remained unmatched. This CDR3 is 18 amino acids long. The chain's CDR3 is CSARDLGGGEVRFDGYTF. CDR3 nucleotides: TGCAGTGCTAGAGATCTCGGAGGGGGCGAGGTTCGTTTTGATGGCTACACCTTC.

This clonotype has ten or more counts. The V call is TRBV4-2, the J call TRBJ2-6; D possibly corresponds to TRBD2 (6 bases). CDR3 length equals 16 residues. Trimming left V 1 base short and J 2 bases short, with 9 bases between. Germline assignment: CDR1 LGHNA and CDR2 YNFKEQ. Here the CDR3 DNA reads TGTGCCAGCAGCCAAGTGGCGGGGACTGGGGCCAACGTCCTGACTTTC. Translating gives CASSQVAGTGANVLTF.

The chain carries TRBV11-2 and TRBJ2-1; 8 bases map to TRBD1. CDR1 and CDR2 from the germline V gene are SGHAT and FQNNGV. J was trimmed by 4 bases and V by 5 bases; bases with no gene match: 10. The CDR3 contains 16 residues. In nucleotides, the CDR3 is TGTGCCAGCAGCCGTACGACAGGGGAGAAATACAATGAGCAGTTCTTC. This sequence encodes CASSRTTGEKYNEQFF.